These 24 T cell receptor beta chains share one sample of origin, sequenced in a study of T cells in Graves' hyperthyroidism and ophthalmopathy. RNA transcripts gave rise to amplified TCR beta CDR3 regions. TCR CDR3 underwent first-round RT-PCR with the HTBI primer set. A single record per CDR3 protein comes from TCRdb applying MiXCR to the multiplex PCR reads. This table holds hundreds of thousands of distinct CDR3 sequences, 15% to 18% found once. Sequences were obtained from blood. These receptor sequences come from a woman between 18 and 29 years old with Graves' hyperthyroidism.

The chain combines TRBV10-3 with TRBJ2-1; 8 bases line up with TRBD2. After removal of 6 bases from V and 9 bases from J, the junction contained 7 bases not matched to a gene. The CDR3 runs to 13 residues. CDR1 and CDR2 from the germline V gene are ENHRY and SYGVKD. This CDR3 is CAIRAETSVEQFF. DNA for the CDR3: TGTGCCATCAGGGCCGAGACTAGCGTTGAGCAGTTCTTC.

This clonotype was seen only a few times. The V and J genes are TRBV29-1 and TRBJ1-5, with 7 bases fitting TRBD1. After removal of 7 bases from V and 5 bases from J, the junction contained 8 bases not matched to a gene. The germline gives CDR1 SQVTM, CDR2 ANQGSEA. The CDR3 is 13 amino acids. The CDR3 region is CSARQGRDQPQHF. CDR3 nucleotides: TGCAGCGCCCGACAGGGACGGGATCAGCCCCAGCATTTT.

This clonotype appeared a few times. The V gene is TRBV24-1, the J gene TRBJ2-2, with a tentative D call TRBD1 (5 bases). V lost 1 base and J lost 4, with 15 bases in between. The CDR3 length is 17 residues. The germline V gene encodes CDR1 KGHDR and CDR2 SFDVKD. CDR3 loop: CATSDLNLGQATGELFF. DNA for the CDR3: TGTGCCACCAGTGATTTAAATTTGGGGCAGGCCACCGGGGAGCTGTTTTTT.

This chain's CDR3 is CASSPPPDPPYEQYF. In DNA form, the CDR3 reads TGTGCCAGCAGCCCTCCCCCTGACCCCCCCTACGAGCAGTACTTC. V usage is TRBV10-3 and J usage is TRBJ2-7, with D unclear. CDR1 ENHRY and CDR2 SYGVKD come from the germline V gene. Trimming stripped 10 bases from V and 2 bases from J, with 21 bases between. The CDR3 contains 15 residues.

V usage is TRBV4-1 and J usage is TRBJ2-3; TRBD1 agrees at 8 bases. The CDR3 totals 20 residues. Germline V gives CDR1 MGHRA, CDR2 YSYEKL. With V trimmed by 1 base and J by 4 bases, 19 bases remained unmatched. The CDR3 spells CASSQVGQGIGGGIADTQYF. Here the CDR3 DNA reads TGCGCCAGCAGCCAAGTAGGACAGGGAATTGGAGGGGGGATCGCAGATACGCAGTATTTT.

As concerns this clonotype: A clone one base away is much larger, so this may be a read error. The rearrangement uses TRBV3-1 and TRBJ2-5, with TRBD2 as a possible D gene (5 bases). Trimming cost V 4 bases and J 5 bases, with 20 bases left between them. CDR1 LGHDT and CDR2 YNNKEL come from the germline V gene (reference sequence). This CDR3 comprises 16 residues. The DNA of the CDR3 is TGTGCCAGCAGCCTAGGTTGGCGGGTCGGACTCGAGACCCAGTACTTC. Its translation is CASSLGWRVGLETQYF.

This clonotype appeared many times. This chain uses TRBV28 with TRBJ1-4; D is perhaps TRBD1 (5 bases). The CDR3 has 14 amino acids. CDR1 is MDHEN, CDR2 SYDVKM, per germline. V was trimmed by 8 bases and J by 0 bases, leaving 10 bases between them. For the CDR3, the DNA is TGTGCCAGCCGGTGGGGCTCAACTAATGAAAAACTGTTTTTT. It translates to CASRWGSTNEKLFF.

The chain combines TRBV6-4 with TRBJ1-6; no definite D call. Germline-derived CDR1 and CDR2 are MRHNA and SNTAGT. Trimming removed 3 bases at V and 9 bases at J, with 12 bases between. CDR3 size: 14 residues. CDR3 in amino acids: CASSELARSSPLHF. CDR3 coding DNA: TGTGCCAGCAGTGAGCTGGCGCGGAGTTCACCCCTCCACTTT.

This clonotype was seen many times. The chain employs TRBV28 and TRBJ2-5; 12 bases are shared with TRBD2. Looked up from germline, CDR1 is MDHEN and CDR2 is SYDVKM. V lost 5 bases to trimming and J lost 3 bases; unmatched junction nucleotides: 7. This CDR3 comprises 16 residues. The CDR3: CASSPGTSGWEETQYF. CDR3 sequence (DNA): TGTGCCAGCAGTCCCGGGACTAGCGGGTGGGAAGAGACCCAGTACTTC.

This clonotype came up many times. The rearrangement joins TRBV9 to TRBJ2-7; the match to TRBD2 covers 11 bases. CDR3 length: 15 amino acids. Germline V gene data show CDR1 as SGDLS and CDR2 as YYNGEE. The V segment lost 4 bases and the J segment 0 bases; nucleotides outside the gene matches: 3. CDR3 sequence (DNA): TGTGCCAGCAGCCCCGGGACTAGCGGCTCCTACGAGCAGTACTTC. This sequence encodes CASSPGTSGSYEQYF.

In its sample, this clonotype was seen many times. CDR3 sequence reads: CASCVSLAAAYEQYF. CDR3 coding DNA: TGTGCCAGCTGTGTTAGTCTAGCGGCAGCCTACGAGCAGTACTTC. V usage is TRBV2 and J usage is TRBJ2-7; 7 bases match TRBD2. V dropped 8 bases and J dropped 2; count of bases not matched to a gene: 12. The CDR3 is made up of 15 amino acids. Germline values: CDR1 SNHLY, CDR2 FYNNEI.

This clonotype was seen ten or more times. V and J are TRBV20-1 and TRBJ1-2; no definite D call. The ends were cut back, 0 bases at V and 4 bases at J, with 6 bases in the middle. Germline V lookup: CDR1 DFQATT, CDR2 SNEGSKA (reference sequence). The CDR3 sequence is 12 residues long. CDR3 amino acids: CSARDYSYGYTF. In DNA, the CDR3 is TGCAGTGCTAGAGATTACAGCTATGGCTACACCTTC.

The rearrangement uses TRBV24-1 and TRBJ2-2; D may be TRBD1 or TRBD2 (5 bases each). The germline V and J ends were trimmed by 11 bases and 4 bases, with 13 bases remaining between them. CDR1 is KGHDR, CDR2 SFDVKD, per germline. The CDR3 extends over 13 amino acids. CDR3 in amino acids: CASSGASTGELFF. CDR3 DNA sequence: TGTGCCAGTTCCGGGGCCTCCACCGGGGAGCTGTTTTTT.

This clonotype has just a few counts. The V and J genes are TRBV10-3 and TRBJ1-2; possibly TRBD1 for D (6 bases). Germline CDR1 is ENHRY and CDR2 is SYGVKD. The ends were cut back, 6 bases at V and 7 bases at J, with 12 bases in the middle. This CDR3 region has 12 residues. CDR3 sequence: CAISFGQTGYTF. The CDR3 nucleotides read TGTGCCATCAGCTTTGGACAGACTGGCTACACCTTC.

This sequence joins TRBV7-2 and TRBJ2-1; tentative D call: TRBD2 (6 bases). Trimming shortened V by 7 bases and J by 10 bases, and 17 bases separated the two germline ends. The CDR3 spans 13 residues. CDR1 is SGHTA and CDR2 is FQGNSA in the germline V gene. The CDR3 region has the DNA TGTGCCAGCACCGAGGGGCGGGAAGGGGAGCAGTTCTTC. It translates to CASTEGREGEQFF.

CDR3 DNA sequence: TGTGCCACCAGTGCCCAGGGTTGGAATACGCAGTATTTT. This encodes CATSAQGWNTQYF. V gene TRBV24-1 combines with J gene TRBJ2-3, with TRBD1 as a possible D gene (5 bases). V lost 5 bases and J 7 bases, leaving 12 bases between the germline ends. In germline, CDR1 is KGHDR, CDR2 SFDVKD. The CDR3 consists of 13 residues.

V gene TRBV14 combines with J gene TRBJ2-7; 7 bases align to TRBD1. CDR1 is SGHDN, CDR2 FVKESK, per germline. The CDR3 is made up of 15 amino acids. After removal of 4 bases from V and 2 bases from J, the junction contained 8 bases not matched to a gene. The CDR3 DNA is TGTGCCAGCAGCCTTTCAGGGACAGTTGCCTACGAGCAGTACTTC. This translates into CASSLSGTVAYEQYF.

This clonotype was detected only a few times. A read error may be the cause here, since a much bigger clone is one base away. This rearrangement joins TRBV20-1 to TRBJ2-1, with D uncertain. The germline gives CDR1 DFQATT, CDR2 SNEGSKA (reference sequence). The CDR3 loop spans 14 amino acids. The ends were cut back, 3 bases at V and 2 bases at J, with 11 bases in the middle. Written as DNA, the CDR3 is TGCAGTGCTAGTAGCCGTCATGCCTACAATGAGCAGTTCTTC. It translates to CSASSRHAYNEQFF.

In its sample, this clonotype was seen many times. V is TRBV2 and J is TRBJ2-7; maybe TRBD1 (7 bases). The V and J ends lost 8 bases and 4 bases respectively, with 21 bases between them. The CDR3 spans 15 residues. CDR1 and CDR2 (germline): SNHLY, FYNNEI. In DNA form, the CDR3 reads TGTGCCAGCTTACCAAGCGAGACAGGGAGGTACGAGCAGTACTTC. Its translation: CASLPSETGRYEQYF. The variable domain in full, with the rest retrieved from reference TRBV2 and TRBJ2-7, is EPEVTQTPSHQVTQMGQEVILRCVPISNHLYFYWYRQILGQKVEFLVSFYNNEISEKSEIFDDQFSVERPDGSNFTLKIRSTKLEDSAMYFCASLPSETGRYEQYFGPGTRLTVT.

This clonotype was seen a handful of times. The chain is built from TRBV19 and TRBJ2-1; D is uncertain. Per germline, CDR1 LNHDA and CDR2 SQIVND (reference sequence). The CDR3 is 16 residues long. Trimming cost V 5 bases and J 0 bases, with 14 bases left between them. CDR3 sequence: CASSQPRARSYNEQFF. CDR3 sequence (DNA): TGTGCCAGTAGTCAACCCCGCGCGCGCTCCTACAATGAGCAGTTCTTC.

Details on this clonotype: This clone may be a read error of a much larger clone one base away. This chain uses TRBV29-1 with TRBJ2-7; 7 nucleotides agree with TRBD2. Germline CDR1 reads SQVTM; CDR2 reads ANQGSEA. The CDR3 runs 15 residues. CDR3: CSAVEERDLSYGQYF. The DNA for the CDR3 is TGCAGCGCAGTCGAGGAGCGGGATCTCTCCTACGGGCAGTACTTC.

This clonotype was found many times. The CDR3 is CASREMNRVSDTEAFF. The CDR3 nucleotides read TGTGCCAGCAGGGAGATGAACAGGGTTTCGGACACTGAAGCTTTCTTT. The J gene is TRBJ1-1, the V gene TRBV7-3, with D possibly matching TRBD1 (6 bases). The CDR3 extends over 16 amino acids. The germline CDR1 and CDR2 sequences are SGHTA and FQGTGA. V dropped 6 bases and J dropped 3 bases, with 20 bases sitting between them.

This clonotype has just a few counts. This sequence joins TRBV20-1 and TRBJ2-1, with D perhaps matching TRBD2 (6 bases). V lost 3 bases, J lost 8 bases, and 11 bases lay in between. This CDR3 contains 12 residues. The germline V gene encodes CDR1 DFQATT and CDR2 SNEGSKA (reference sequence). CDR3 amino acids: CSASGSRYEQFF. Written as DNA, the CDR3 is TGCAGTGCTAGCGGGAGTCGCTATGAGCAGTTCTTC.

This clonotype was recorded many times. This rearrangement joins TRBV12-3 or TRBV12-4 to TRBJ2-1, with TRBD1 matching over 7 bases. J was trimmed by 2 bases and V by 5 bases; bases with no gene match: 9. The CDR3 extends over 16 amino acids. CDR3 DNA sequence: TGTGCCAGCAGTCGTTTAGGGACAGCACCCTACAATGAGCAGTTCTTC. It translates to CASSRLGTAPYNEQFF.